A selection of T cell receptor beta chains follows, all from one sample in a study of T cells in Graves' hyperthyroidism and ophthalmopathy. TCRdb processed the multiplex PCR reads anew with MiXCR; each CDR3 protein has one entry. Among around 520,000 distinct CDR3 sequences, less than 25% were seen once, and the ten largest hold over 9%. The material sequenced was blood. These receptors originate from a woman aged 25-40 years with Graves' ophthalmopathy. CDR3s include the opening cysteine and the closing phenylalanine or tryptophan. Fields, in order: J gene, V gene, CDR3 length, clone size, CDR3 protein. The listing skips clone size in some rows; elsewhere it reads once, few, many or a size class.

j_call: TRBJ2-7; v_call: TRBV7-9; cdr3_length: 15; clone_size: -; cdr3_aa: CASSGYTSDFYEQYF
j_call: TRBJ1-2; v_call: TRBV5-1; cdr3_length: 15; clone_size: many; cdr3_aa: CASSLDGGPNYGYTF
j_call: TRBJ1-2; v_call: TRBV15; cdr3_length: 20; clone_size: -; cdr3_aa: CATSRPQKADRGQTNYGYTF
j_call: TRBJ1-2; v_call: TRBV5-1; cdr3_length: 16; clone_size: many; cdr3_aa: CASSLEGQGIPYGYTF
j_call: TRBJ1-1; v_call: TRBV7-2; cdr3_length: 15; clone_size: many; cdr3_aa: CASSLPQAANTEAFF
j_call: TRBJ1-1; v_call: TRBV6-1; cdr3_length: 15; clone_size: -; cdr3_aa: CASSEEVGQLVEAFF
j_call: TRBJ2-7; v_call: TRBV6-4; cdr3_length: 17; clone_size: many; cdr3_aa: CASSDGLAGDLSYEQYF
j_call: TRBJ2-5; v_call: TRBV19; cdr3_length: 13; clone_size: few; cdr3_aa: CASSRLFGETQYF
j_call: TRBJ2-2; v_call: TRBV7-3; cdr3_length: 15; clone_size: many; cdr3_aa: CASSPGTGLTGELFF
j_call: TRBJ1-5; v_call: TRBV28; cdr3_length: 15; clone_size: few; cdr3_aa: CASKDGTASNQPQHF
j_call: TRBJ2-2; v_call: TRBV11-2; cdr3_length: 16; clone_size: -; cdr3_aa: CAIPRSGGIRTGELFF
j_call: TRBJ2-5; v_call: TRBV12-3/TRBV12-4; cdr3_length: 15; clone_size: -; cdr3_aa: CASSLVGEGGETQYF
j_call: TRBJ1-5; v_call: TRBV19; cdr3_length: 13; clone_size: -; cdr3_aa: CASSIELRQPQHF
j_call: TRBJ1-1; v_call: TRBV2; cdr3_length: 12; clone_size: -; cdr3_aa: CASKKGNTEAFF
j_call: TRBJ2-7; v_call: TRBV13; cdr3_length: 14; clone_size: once; cdr3_aa: CASSPGGRRYEQYF
j_call: TRBJ2-5; v_call: TRBV30; cdr3_length: 15; clone_size: few; cdr3_aa: CAWSMGLAGTETQYF
j_call: TRBJ1-3; v_call: TRBV12-3/TRBV12-4; cdr3_length: 13; clone_size: many; cdr3_aa: CASSDIAGNTIYF
j_call: TRBJ1-1; v_call: TRBV19; cdr3_length: 15; clone_size: many; cdr3_aa: CASSGSGRMNTEAFF
j_call: TRBJ1-1; v_call: TRBV6-1; cdr3_length: 15; clone_size: few; cdr3_aa: CASSGGTGLNTEAFF
j_call: TRBJ1-1; v_call: TRBV5-1; cdr3_length: 12; clone_size: many; cdr3_aa: CASSRAGAEAFF
j_call: TRBJ1-3; v_call: TRBV30; cdr3_length: 15; clone_size: many; cdr3_aa: CAWSGNANSGNTIYF
j_call: TRBJ1-4; v_call: TRBV5-1; cdr3_length: 14; clone_size: many; cdr3_aa: CASRPGQDIKKLFF
j_call: TRBJ1-5; v_call: TRBV7-4; cdr3_length: 16; clone_size: many; cdr3_aa: CASSLIGAYSNQPQHF
j_call: TRBJ1-5; v_call: TRBV27; cdr3_length: 19; clone_size: many; cdr3_aa: CASSHRPGLGPYSNQPQHF
j_call: TRBJ1-2; v_call: TRBV6-5; cdr3_length: 15; clone_size: many; cdr3_aa: CASSRLVNTNYGYTF
j_call: TRBJ2-3; v_call: TRBV5-1; cdr3_length: 14; clone_size: few; cdr3_aa: CASLTDPHTDTQYF
j_call: TRBJ1-1; v_call: TRBV6-5; cdr3_length: 13; clone_size: many; cdr3_aa: CASSYGLGSEAFF
j_call: TRBJ2-5; v_call: TRBV5-1; cdr3_length: 16; clone_size: -; cdr3_aa: CASSLWGNSGEETQYF
j_call: TRBJ1-2; v_call: TRBV27; cdr3_length: 13; clone_size: many; cdr3_aa: CASSSPGAGGYTF
j_call: TRBJ2-7; v_call: TRBV28; cdr3_length: 16; clone_size: -; cdr3_aa: CASSFTGGAASYEQYF
j_call: TRBJ1-1; v_call: TRBV18; cdr3_length: 15; clone_size: -; cdr3_aa: CASSPGQGIRTEAFF
j_call: TRBJ1-1; v_call: TRBV6-1; cdr3_length: 14; clone_size: -; cdr3_aa: CARTLTLGGYGAFF
j_call: TRBJ1-2; v_call: TRBV7-2; cdr3_length: 14; clone_size: -; cdr3_aa: CASNPRVGHDGYTF
j_call: TRBJ2-7; v_call: TRBV7-8; cdr3_length: 13; clone_size: -; cdr3_aa: CASSPRNSNEQYF